The clone carrying this T cell receptor beta chain occurred many times. Antigen specificity is unknown. The V gene's germline CDR1 is MNHEY and CDR2 SMNVEV (reference sequence). CDR3 size: 13 residues. V dropped 3 bases and J dropped 5 bases, with 9 bases sitting between them. The cDNA was generated by 5'RACE with 10-nucleotide random UMIs. In TCRdb, the 5' RACE reads were re-called with MiXCR into one record per CDR3 protein. This sample has about 58,000 distinct CDR3 sequences, with around 3.6% found just once. The sample originates from a study of neurological immune-mediated disorders. Overall study findings and caveats: A possible signature appeared as one related-CDR3 cluster, in which phylogenetic grouping placed the repertoires of 18 of 34 multiple sclerosis patients.

The chain combines TRBV27 with TRBJ2-3; D call uncertain. The receptor comes from a man aged 30-40 years with multiple sclerosis. Sequenced input: PBMCs. The CDR3 here is CASSLQAKDTQYF. The CDR3 DNA reads TGTGCCAGCAGTTTGCAGGCAAAAGATACGCAGTATTTT.